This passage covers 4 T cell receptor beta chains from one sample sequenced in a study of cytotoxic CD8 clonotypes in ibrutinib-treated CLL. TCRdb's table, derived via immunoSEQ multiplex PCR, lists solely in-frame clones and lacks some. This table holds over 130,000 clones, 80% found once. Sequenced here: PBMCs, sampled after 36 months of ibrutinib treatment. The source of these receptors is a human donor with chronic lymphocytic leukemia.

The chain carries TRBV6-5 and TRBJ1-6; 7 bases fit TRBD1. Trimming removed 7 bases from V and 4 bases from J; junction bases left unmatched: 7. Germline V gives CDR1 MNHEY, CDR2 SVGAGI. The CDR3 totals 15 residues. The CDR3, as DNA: TGTGCCAGCACACCAAGACAGGGTTATAATTCACCCCTCCACTTT. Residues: CASTPRQGYNSPLHF.

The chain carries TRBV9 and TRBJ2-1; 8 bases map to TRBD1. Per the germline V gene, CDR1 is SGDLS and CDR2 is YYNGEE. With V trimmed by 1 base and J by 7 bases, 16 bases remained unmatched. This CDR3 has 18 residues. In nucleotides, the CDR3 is TGTGCCAGCAGCGTAAAGCAGGGGGCGAACTGGAATTTGAATGAGCAGTTCTTC. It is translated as CASSVKQGANWNLNEQFF.

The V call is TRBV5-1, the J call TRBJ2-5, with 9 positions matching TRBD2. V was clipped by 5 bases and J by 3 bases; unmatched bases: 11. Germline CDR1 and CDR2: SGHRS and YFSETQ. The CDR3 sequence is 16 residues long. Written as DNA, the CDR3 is TGCGCCAGCAGGCGGCCCGGGGCTAGCGGGGAAGAGACCCAGTACTTC. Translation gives CASRRPGASGEETQYF.

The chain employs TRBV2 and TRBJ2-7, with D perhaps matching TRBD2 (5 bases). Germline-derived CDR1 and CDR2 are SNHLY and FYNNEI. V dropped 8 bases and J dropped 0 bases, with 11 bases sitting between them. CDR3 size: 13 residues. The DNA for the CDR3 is TGTGCCAGCCGCAGGACTTTCTCCTACGAGCAGTACTTC. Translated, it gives CASRRTFSYEQYF.